The following is a T cell receptor beta chain sequence with its context. Seattle researchers signed up patients amid active infection and tracked them longitudinally. Original data processing: Quantification of nucleated cells was approximated via reference gene primer amplification. Data came from immunoSEQ multiplex PCR; TCRdb stores just in-frame clones and leaves some out. The D gene and trimming were derived from the DNA, and the V and J assignments and clone size from that table. The table lists 200,000 to 300,000 clones, 80% to 90% of them singletons. These data originate in a study of blood T cell repertoires in COVID-19. On the study more broadly: Both acute and convalescent COVID-19 samples were obtained from the United States, Italy and Spain. The analysed material was cDNA or gDNA that came from T cells, B-cell-depleted T cells, or PBMCs.

This receptor was taken from a woman older than 75 with COVID-19, enrolled during active disease. The sample comprised peripheral blood.

As DNA, the CDR3 is TGTGCCAGCAGCCCCCAGGGACTAGTCGGTAAGACTGAAGCTTTCTTT. Amino acid sequence: CASSPQGLVGKTEAFF. V is TRBV7-2 and J is TRBJ1-1; maybe TRBD1 (5 bases). The CDR3 loop spans 16 amino acids. Germline V lookup: CDR1 SGHTA, CDR2 FQGNSA. The V and J ends lost 5 bases and 5 bases respectively, with 21 bases between them.